This T cell receptor beta chain comes out of a study of Graves' ophthalmopathy and Graves' hyperthyroidism. There are many counts of this clonotype. RNA transcripts provided the template for amplifying TCR beta CDR3 regions. RT-PCR with HTBI primers came first, then second-round multiplex PCR. One entry per CDR3 protein, called by TCRdb with MiXCR from the multiplex PCR reads. The table includes over a million distinct CDR3 sequences, about 35% detected once. CDR3 length: 17 amino acids. V dropped 1 base and J dropped 2; count of bases not matched to a gene: 9. Germline V gene lookup returns CDR1 SGHTA and CDR2 FQGNSA.

Input material: peripheral blood or thyroid tissue (not recorded which). The chain carries TRBV7-2 and TRBJ1-2; TRBD1 agrees at 8 bases. The clonotype comes from an adult man with Graves' hyperthyroidism. CDR3: CASSLGGQGADNYGYTF. The CDR3 DNA reads as TGTGCCAGCAGCTTAGGGGGTCAGGGGGCTGACAACTATGGCTACACCTTC.